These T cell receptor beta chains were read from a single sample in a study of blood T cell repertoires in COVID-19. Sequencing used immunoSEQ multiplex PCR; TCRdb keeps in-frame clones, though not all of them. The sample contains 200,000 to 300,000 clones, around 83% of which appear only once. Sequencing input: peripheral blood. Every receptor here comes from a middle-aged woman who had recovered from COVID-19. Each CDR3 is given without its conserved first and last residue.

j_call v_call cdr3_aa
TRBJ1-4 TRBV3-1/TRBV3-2 ASTARPSGVFGEKLF
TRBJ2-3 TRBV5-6 ASSRQGPSTDTQY
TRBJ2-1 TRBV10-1 ASKKGSGSNEQF
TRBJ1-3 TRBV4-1 ASSQYRVPWRTIY
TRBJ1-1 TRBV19 ASSIGLGDQGTEAF
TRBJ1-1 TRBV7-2 ASSLGYRKNTEAF
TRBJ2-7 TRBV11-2 ASRDRGWEQY
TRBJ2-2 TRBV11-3 ASSLRDMYTGELF
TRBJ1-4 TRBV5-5 ASLTTYGTTNEKLF
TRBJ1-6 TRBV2 ASRPGTPLSYNSPLH
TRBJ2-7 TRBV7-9 ASRGTGATYEQY
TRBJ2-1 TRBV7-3 ASSFSRDSEQF
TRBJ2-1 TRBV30 AWGGSPDIRQF
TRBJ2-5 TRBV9 ASSVGEEETQY
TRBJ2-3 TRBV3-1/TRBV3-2 ASSQSPSGQSQY
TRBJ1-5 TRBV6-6 ASSYRSSNSNQPQH
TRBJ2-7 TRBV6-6 ASSYERQGYEQY
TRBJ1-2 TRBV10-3 ATGEDTRGYT
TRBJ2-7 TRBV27 ASRENPGLAGSSYEQY
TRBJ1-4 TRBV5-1 ASSLWGQGSEKLF
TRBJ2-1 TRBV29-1 SVTSGGVEQF
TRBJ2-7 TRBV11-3 ASSFGQAGEQY
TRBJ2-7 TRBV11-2 ASSLEGQRIYEQY
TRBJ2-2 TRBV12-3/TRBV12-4 ASSLRSTGELF
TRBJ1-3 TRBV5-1 ASSLIPGLGNGNTIY
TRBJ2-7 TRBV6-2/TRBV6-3 ASSYYSYEQY
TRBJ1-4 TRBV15 ATSRGGTAFNEKLF
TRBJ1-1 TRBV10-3 AISVWANTEAF
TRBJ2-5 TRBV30 AWSVRDQETQY
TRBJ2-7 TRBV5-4 ASSREGTPNEQY
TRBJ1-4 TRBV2 ASSLNRGGSEKLF